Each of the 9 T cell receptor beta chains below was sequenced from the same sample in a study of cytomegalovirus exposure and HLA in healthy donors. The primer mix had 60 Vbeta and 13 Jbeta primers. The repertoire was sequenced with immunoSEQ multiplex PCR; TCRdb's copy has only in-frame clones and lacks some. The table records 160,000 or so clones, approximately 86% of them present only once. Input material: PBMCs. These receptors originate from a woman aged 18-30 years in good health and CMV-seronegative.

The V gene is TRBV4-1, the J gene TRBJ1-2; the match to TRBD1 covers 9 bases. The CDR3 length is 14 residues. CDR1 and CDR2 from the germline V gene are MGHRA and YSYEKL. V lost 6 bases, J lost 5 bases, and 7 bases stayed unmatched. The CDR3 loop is CASSRTQGAYGYTF. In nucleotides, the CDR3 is TGCGCCAGCAGTCGGACACAGGGGGCATATGGCTACACCTTC.

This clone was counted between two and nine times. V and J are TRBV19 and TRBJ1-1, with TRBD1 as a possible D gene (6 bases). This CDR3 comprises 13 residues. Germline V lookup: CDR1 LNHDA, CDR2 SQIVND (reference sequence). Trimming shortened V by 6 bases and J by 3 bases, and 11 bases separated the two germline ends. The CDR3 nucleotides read TGTGCCAGTAGCGGGCAGGGGCACACTGAAGCTTTCTTT. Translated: CASSGQGHTEAFF. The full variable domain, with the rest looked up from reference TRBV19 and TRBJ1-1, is DGGITQSPKYLFRKEGQNVTLSCEQNLNHDAMYWYRQDPGQGLRLIYYSQIVNDFQKGDIAEGYSVSREKKESFPLTVTSAQKNPTAFYLCASSGQGHTEAFFGQGTRLTVV.

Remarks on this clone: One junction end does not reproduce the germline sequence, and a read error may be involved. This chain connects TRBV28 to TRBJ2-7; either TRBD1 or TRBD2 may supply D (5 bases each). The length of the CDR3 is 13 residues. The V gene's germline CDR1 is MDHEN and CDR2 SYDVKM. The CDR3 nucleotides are TGTGCCGGCAGGGCGGGTTCCACCTACGAGCAGTACTTC. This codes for CAGRAGSTYEQYF.

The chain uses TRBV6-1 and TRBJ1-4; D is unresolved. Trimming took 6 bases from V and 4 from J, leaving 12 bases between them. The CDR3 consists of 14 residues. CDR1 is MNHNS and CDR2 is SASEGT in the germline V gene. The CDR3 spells CASRLQLLNEKLFF. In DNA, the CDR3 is TGTGCCAGCAGGCTACAGCTACTTAATGAAAAACTGTTTTTT.

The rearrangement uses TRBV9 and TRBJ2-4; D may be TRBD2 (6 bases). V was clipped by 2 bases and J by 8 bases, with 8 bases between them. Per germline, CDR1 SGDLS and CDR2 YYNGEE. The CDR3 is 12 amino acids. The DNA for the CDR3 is TGTGCCAGCAGCGTCGGGGAGGACATTCAGTACTTC. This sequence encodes CASSVGEDIQYF.

The CDR3 region is CASGLYAGETQYF. CDR3 bases: TGTGCTAGTGGTTTGTACGCCGGGGAGACCCAGTACTTC. V usage is TRBV12-5 and J usage is TRBJ2-5; D remains unclear. There are 13 residues in the CDR3. Per the germline V gene, CDR1 is LGHNT and CDR2 is FRNRAP. V lost 2 bases and J lost 5, with 9 bases in between.

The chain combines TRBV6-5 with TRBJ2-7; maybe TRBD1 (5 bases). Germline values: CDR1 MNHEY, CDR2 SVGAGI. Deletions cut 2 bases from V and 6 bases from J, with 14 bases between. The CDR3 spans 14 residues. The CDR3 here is CASSYRDSWGEQYF. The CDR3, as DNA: TGTGCCAGCAGTTACCGTGACAGTTGGGGCGAGCAGTACTTC.

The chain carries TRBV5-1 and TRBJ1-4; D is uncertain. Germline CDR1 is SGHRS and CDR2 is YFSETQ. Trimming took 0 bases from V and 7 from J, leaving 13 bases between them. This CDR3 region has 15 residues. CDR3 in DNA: TGCGCCAGCAGCTTGGGGGCCGCCGAAGTTGAAAAACTGTTTTTT. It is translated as CASSLGAAEVEKLFF.

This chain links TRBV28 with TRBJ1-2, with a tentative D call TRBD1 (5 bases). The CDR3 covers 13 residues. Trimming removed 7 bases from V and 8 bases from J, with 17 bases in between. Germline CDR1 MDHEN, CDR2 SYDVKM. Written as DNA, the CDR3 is TGTGCCAGCAAGGAGGCGGGGACCCCGGGCTACACCTTC. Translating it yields CASKEAGTPGYTF.